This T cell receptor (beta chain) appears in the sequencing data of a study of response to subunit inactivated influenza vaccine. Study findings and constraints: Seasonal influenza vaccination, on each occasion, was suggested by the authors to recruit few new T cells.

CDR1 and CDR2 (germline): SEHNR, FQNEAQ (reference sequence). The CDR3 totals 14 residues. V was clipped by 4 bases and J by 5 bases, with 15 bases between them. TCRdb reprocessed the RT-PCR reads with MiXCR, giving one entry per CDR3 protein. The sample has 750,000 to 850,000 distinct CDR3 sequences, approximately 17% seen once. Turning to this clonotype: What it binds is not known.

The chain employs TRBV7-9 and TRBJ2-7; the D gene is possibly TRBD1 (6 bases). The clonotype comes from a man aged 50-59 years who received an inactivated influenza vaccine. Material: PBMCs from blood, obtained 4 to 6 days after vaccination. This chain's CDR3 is CASSSGEKRDEQYF. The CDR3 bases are TGTGCCAGCAGCTCAGGGGAAAAGAGAGACGAGCAGTACTTC. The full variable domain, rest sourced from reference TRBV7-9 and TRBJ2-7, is DTGVSQNPRHKITKRGQNVTFRCDPISEHNRLYWYRQTLGQGPEFLTYFQNEAQLEKSRLLSDRFSAERPKGSFSTLEIQRTEQGDSAMYLCASSSGEKRDEQYFGPGTRLTVT.